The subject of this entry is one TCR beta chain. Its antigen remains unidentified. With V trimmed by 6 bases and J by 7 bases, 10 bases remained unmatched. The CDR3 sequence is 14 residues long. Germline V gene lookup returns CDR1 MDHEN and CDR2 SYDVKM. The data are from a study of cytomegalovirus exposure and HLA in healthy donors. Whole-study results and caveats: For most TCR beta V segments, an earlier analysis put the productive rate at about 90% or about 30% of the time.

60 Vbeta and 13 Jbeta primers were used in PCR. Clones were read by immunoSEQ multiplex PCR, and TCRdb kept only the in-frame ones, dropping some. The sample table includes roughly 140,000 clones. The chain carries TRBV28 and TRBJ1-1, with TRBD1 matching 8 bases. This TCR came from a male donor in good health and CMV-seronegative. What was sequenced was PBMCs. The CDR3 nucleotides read TGTGCCAGCAGGTATACAGGGGGGCAAAGTGAAGCTTTCTTT. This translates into CASRYTGGQSEAFF.